Each of the 24 T cell receptor beta chains below was sequenced from the same sample in a study of memory CD4+ T cells and cytomegalovirus serostatus. The sort gate was single viable CD3+CD4+CD8-CD45RO+ cells for memory CD4+ T cells. Generated by immunoSEQ multiplex PCR, the TCRdb table keeps only in-frame clones and is missing some. The sample lists some 52,000 clones, around four fifths occurring once. The sample consisted of memory CD4+ T cells from blood. All receptors come from an adult in good health and CMV-seropositive.

The rearrangement uses TRBV7-8 and TRBJ1-2; no definite D call. V was shortened by 2 bases and J by 7 bases, with 14 bases between the two germline ends. This CDR3 contains 14 residues. Germline lookup yields CDR1 SGHVS and CDR2 FQNEAQ. The CDR3 region has the DNA TGTGCCAGCAGCTTAAGAGCGTTAAAGGGTGGCTACACCTTC. It codes for CASSLRALKGGYTF.

The CDR3 sequence: CASRRVTEAFF. The CDR3, as DNA: TGTGCCAGCAGGAGGGTCACTGAAGCTTTCTTT. The chain combines TRBV2 with TRBJ1-1; D not resolved. The V and J ends lost 6 bases and 4 bases respectively, with 6 bases between them. The CDR3 is made up of 11 amino acids. Germline CDR1 is SNHLY and CDR2 is FYNNEI. The variable domain in full, completed from reference TRBV2 and TRBJ1-1, reads EPEVTQTPSHQVTQMGQEVILRCVPISNHLYFYWYRQILGQKVEFLVSFYNNEISEKSEIFDDQFSVERPDGSNFTLKIRSTKLEDSAMYFCASRRVTEAFFGQGTRLTVV.

The V gene is TRBV18, the J gene TRBJ1-1; no clear D gene. The germline V and J ends were trimmed by 2 bases and 1 base, with 8 bases remaining between them. The germline gives CDR1 KGHSH, CDR2 LQKENI. This CDR3 has 14 residues. CDR3 nucleotides: TGTGCCAGCTCACCATCGCAGAGGAACACTGAAGCTTTCTTT. It codes for CASSPSQRNTEAFF.

In this sample, this clone turned up once. The CDR3 reads CASSTDFTDTQYF. CDR3 bases: TGTGCCAGTAGTACCGATTTCACAGATACGCAGTATTTT. The chain recombines TRBV19 with TRBJ2-3; D remains unclear. The V end lost 4 bases, the J end lost 2 bases, and 7 bases lay between the germline ends. The CDR3 covers 13 residues. Germline loops: CDR1 LNHDA, CDR2 SQIVND (reference sequence).

The chain recombines TRBV18 with TRBJ2-5; D might be TRBD2 (5 bases). V was pared by 6 bases and J by 4 bases, with 12 bases between. The CDR3 totals 13 residues. CDR1 and CDR2 (germline): KGHSH, LQKENI. This CDR3 reads CASSSGKGETQYF. The CDR3 DNA is TGTGCCAGCTCCTCGGGGAAAGGAGAGACCCAGTACTTC.

The chain combines TRBV18 with TRBJ2-1; 10 bases are a match to TRBD2. Trimming at V came to 3 bases and at J to 15 bases, leaving 5 bases not matched to a gene. CDR3 length equals 12 residues. From germline, CDR1 is KGHSH and CDR2 LQKENI. CDR3 in DNA: TGTGCCAGCTCACCCGATAGCGGGAGGACGTTCTTC. Amino acids: CASSPDSGRTFF.

The chain joins TRBV6-1 to TRBJ1-2; no clear D. Trimming removed 0 bases at V and 12 bases at J, with 5 bases between. This CDR3 has 10 residues. CDR1 is MNHNS, CDR2 SASEGT, per germline. The CDR3 nucleotides are TGTGCCAGCAGTGAAGCTTTGAACACCTTC. Its translation is CASSEALNTF.

V and J are TRBV27 and TRBJ2-7, with TRBD2 matching 9 bases. V lost 2 bases, J lost 9 bases, and 14 bases stayed unmatched. The CDR3 runs 16 residues. The germline V gene encodes CDR1 MNHEY and CDR2 SMNVEV (reference sequence). The CDR3 region is CASSLREGLAGSGQYF. CDR3 in DNA: TGTGCCAGCAGTTTAAGGGAGGGGCTAGCGGGAAGTGGGCAGTACTTC.

The V call is TRBV2, the J call TRBJ2-3; D gene uncertain. V was clipped by 7 bases and J by 3 bases, with 8 bases between them. Germline lookup yields CDR1 SNHLY and CDR2 FYNNEI. The CDR3 extends over 12 amino acids. The CDR3, as DNA: TGTGCCAGCAAAGCAGAGACAGATACGCAGTATTTT. Translated, it gives CASKAETDTQYF.

This clone was found once. The CDR3: CASSQLTLQGGSTDTQYF. CDR3 nucleotide sequence: TGTGCCAGCAGCCAGCTAACCCTACAGGGGGGTAGCACAGATACGCAGTATTTT. The V gene is TRBV4-2, the J gene TRBJ2-3, with 8 bases aligning to TRBD1. V was pared by 3 bases and J by 0 bases, with 11 bases of the junction left unmatched. In germline, CDR1 is LGHNA, CDR2 YNFKEQ. This CDR3 comprises 18 residues.

The chain's CDR3 is CASSEVVKQGGYTF. CDR3 coding DNA: TGTGCCAGCAGTGAAGTAGTGAAACAGGGAGGCTACACCTTC. V usage is TRBV6-1 and J usage is TRBJ1-2, with TRBD1 as a possible D gene (6 bases). The CDR3 is 14 amino acids. The V gene's germline CDR1 is MNHNS and CDR2 SASEGT. Trimming took 1 base from V and 8 from J, leaving 14 bases between them.

The chain carries TRBV5-8 and TRBJ2-1; unclear D gene. The CDR3 runs 16 residues. Germline V lookup: CDR1 SGHTS, CDR2 YDEGEE. The germline V and J ends were trimmed by 5 bases and 0 bases, with 15 bases remaining between them. Here the CDR3 reads CASREKQPSSYNEQFF. The CDR3 bases are TGTGCCAGCAGGGAAAAACAGCCTAGCTCCTACAATGAGCAGTTCTTC.

V and J are TRBV5-5 and TRBJ1-3, with a weak D call TRBD1 (6 bases). Germline V gene sequence: CDR1 SGHKS, CDR2 YYEKEE (reference sequence). V lost 2 bases to trimming and J lost 3 bases, with 21 bases between them. This CDR3 is built from 18 residues. CDR3 sequence (DNA): TGTGCCAGCAGCTTTAGTGAGACAGGAGCACGATTTGGAAACACCATATATTTT. This gives the protein CASSFSETGARFGNTIYF.

The chain uses TRBV10-3 and TRBJ2-6, with D perhaps matching TRBD2 (5 bases). Germline values: CDR1 ENHRY, CDR2 SYGVKD. V lost 8 bases and J 4 bases, leaving 6 bases between the germline ends. The CDR3 totals 12 residues. The CDR3 coding sequence is TGTGCCATCGAGGGAGGGGCCAACGTCCTGACTTTC. Protein: CAIEGGANVLTF.

The chain links TRBV19 to TRBJ1-6; D is undetermined. V was trimmed by 5 bases and J by 0 bases, leaving 14 bases between them. The CDR3 runs 17 residues. Per germline, CDR1 LNHDA and CDR2 SQIVND (reference sequence). CDR3 protein: CASSEARFSSYNSPLHF. The CDR3 coding sequence is TGTGCCAGTAGTGAAGCTAGGTTTAGCTCCTATAATTCACCCCTCCACTTT.

V is TRBV25-1 and J is TRBJ1-2; D perhaps matches TRBD1 (5 bases). Trimming took off 8 bases at V and 4 bases at J, with 17 bases between the two ends. Germline V lookup: CDR1 MGHDK, CDR2 SYGVNS. The CDR3 has 14 amino acids. CDR3 nucleotides: TGTGCCAGCCACCCAGGGATAGAGGCCTATGGCTACACCTTC. This gives the protein CASHPGIEAYGYTF.

This clone was counted once. V is TRBV19 and J is TRBJ2-2, with TRBD2 matching over 7 bases. V dropped 4 bases and J dropped 2; count of bases not matched to a gene: 4. The germline gives CDR1 LNHDA, CDR2 SQIVND (reference sequence). This CDR3 comprises 15 residues. CDR3 region: CASSTSGPNTGELFF. The DNA for the CDR3 is TGTGCCAGTAGTACTAGCGGACCTAACACCGGGGAGCTGTTTTTT.

This sequence joins TRBV5-4 and TRBJ1-1, with 9 bases fitting TRBD1. J gave up 8 bases and V 3 bases, and 11 bases lay outside the gene matches. Germline V gene lookup returns CDR1 SGHNT and CDR2 YYREEE (reference sequence). CDR3 length: 15 residues. CDR3 nucleotides: TGTGCCAGCAGCTCCCGCCCTGACAGGGGGTACGAAGCTTTCTTT. Translating gives CASSSRPDRGYEAFF.

This rearrangement joins TRBV5-5 to TRBJ1-2; D unclear. Per germline, CDR1 SGHKS and CDR2 YYEKEE (reference sequence). This CDR3 has 15 residues. V was shortened by 1 base and J by 6 bases, with 16 bases between the two germline ends. This CDR3 is CASSLSGRRVDGYTF. The DNA for the CDR3 is TGTGCCAGCAGCTTGTCTGGCAGAAGAGTGGATGGCTACACCTTC.

This rearrangement joins TRBV9 to TRBJ1-2; a possible D gene is TRBD1 (5 bases). CDR1 is SGDLS, CDR2 YYNGEE, per germline. Trimming removed 3 bases from V and 2 bases from J, with 8 bases in between. The CDR3 extends over 13 amino acids. DNA of the CDR3: TGTGCCAGCAGCGCACAGGAAAACTATGGCTACACCTTC. It is translated as CASSAQENYGYTF.

J is TRBJ1-1 and V is TRBV21-1; TRBD1, the D gene given by the table, was not confirmed from the DNA. TRBV21-1 is an annotated pseudogene. The CDR3 is 13 amino acids. CDR3 sequence (DNA): TGTGCCAGCAGCAGCAGGGGTGGTACTGAAGCTTTCTTT. It encodes CASSSRGGTEAFF.

V is TRBV6-1 and J is TRBJ2-3; maybe TRBD2 (6 bases). The ends were cut back, 11 bases at V and 6 bases at J, with 18 bases in the middle. The CDR3 runs 13 residues. Per the germline V gene, CDR1 is MNHNS and CDR2 is SASEGT. The DNA of the CDR3 is TGTGCCTTGGGAGCTAGCGAGTGGGATACGCAGTATTTT. Residues: CALGASEWDTQYF.

This clone was seen once. The CDR3 nucleotides read TGTGCCAGCGGCAGTGCCGGCCGCACAGATACGCAGTATTTT. This translates into CASGSAGRTDTQYF. This chain links TRBV7-9 with TRBJ2-3; D is unclear. The germline V gene has CDR1 SEHNR and CDR2 FQNEAQ (reference sequence). This CDR3 is built from 14 residues. The ends were cut back, 8 bases at V and 1 base at J, with 13 bases in the middle.

This clone has a handful of counts. The gene calls are TRBV6-1 and TRBJ2-4, with D possibly TRBD1 on 6 matching bases. CDR1 and CDR2 (germline): MNHNS, SASEGT. This CDR3 spans 17 amino acids. Trimming stripped 1 base from V and 5 bases from J, with 18 bases between. The CDR3 protein is CASSEVSRGNRQNIQYF. The DNA for the CDR3 is TGTGCCAGCAGTGAAGTATCCAGGGGCAACCGACAAAACATTCAGTACTTC.